The 25 T cell receptor beta chains presented below share a single source sample, sequenced in a study of T cell responses to AZD1222 COVID-19 vaccine. The assay was immunoSEQ multiplex PCR, and TCRdb's table has in-frame clones only and misses some. The sample lists 50,000 or so clones, 75% to 90% seen once, with approximately 5.3% in the top ten. This sample comprised peripheral blood, obtained 28 days after the second AZD1222 dose. Every receptor here comes from an adult who received the AZD1222 COVID-19 vaccine.

The rearrangement joins TRBV28 to TRBJ2-4, with TRBD2 matching 7 bases. The germline V gene encodes CDR1 MDHEN and CDR2 SYDVKM. The CDR3 contains 15 residues. V lost 3 bases to trimming and J lost 1 base; unmatched junction nucleotides: 3. The CDR3 spells CASSFMGGAKNIQYF. CDR3 nucleotide sequence: TGTGCCAGCAGTTTTATGGGGGGGGCCAAAAACATTCAGTACTTC.

This clone showed up just once. V is TRBV10-1 and J is TRBJ2-3; 11 nucleotides match TRBD1. The CDR3 has 14 residues. CDR1 and CDR2 from the germline V gene are WNHNN and SYGVQD (reference sequence). With V trimmed by 4 bases and J by 5 bases, 2 bases remained unmatched. CDR3 loop: CASSGTGGKDTQYF. The CDR3, as DNA: TGCGCCAGCAGTGGGACAGGGGGCAAAGATACGCAGTATTTT.

The V call is TRBV2, the J call TRBJ2-3; D is ambiguous. The CDR3 spans 13 residues. Trimming took off 6 bases at V and 2 bases at J, with 9 bases between the two ends. The V gene's germline CDR1 is SNHLY and CDR2 FYNNEI. Written as DNA, the CDR3 is TGTGCCAGCAGCGCGACTGCCACAGATACGCAGTATTTT. Its translation is CASSATATDTQYF.

The gene calls are TRBV5-4 and TRBJ1-2; D possibly corresponds to TRBD1 (6 bases). V lost 0 bases and J lost 4, with 13 bases in between. Germline V gene data show CDR1 as SGHNT and CDR2 as YYREEE (reference sequence). CDR3 size: 15 residues. The CDR3 DNA reads as TGTGCCAGCAGCTTGGGACAAGGGGGTGGCTATGGCTACACCTTC. It is translated as CASSLGQGGGYGYTF.

V usage is TRBV5-1 and J usage is TRBJ1-2; D ambiguous. This CDR3 region has 15 residues. V was trimmed by 0 bases and J by 4 bases, leaving 13 bases between them. Germline lookup yields CDR1 SGHRS and CDR2 YFSETQ. Written as DNA, the CDR3 is TGCGCCAGCAGCTTGGCGCAGGCGGATCTCTATGGCTACACCTTC. Translation gives CASSLAQADLYGYTF. The whole variable domain, remainder taken from reference TRBV5-1 and TRBJ1-2, is KAGVTQTPRYLIKTRGQQVTLSCSPISGHRSVSWYQQTPGQGLQFLFEYFSETQRNKGNFPGRFSGRQFSNSRSEMNVSTLELGDSALYLCASSLAQADLYGYTFGSGTRLTVV.

The J gene is TRBJ2-7, the V gene TRBV5-1; the D gene is possibly TRBD1 (6 bases). V lost 4 bases to trimming and J lost 2 bases, with 13 bases between them. Germline V gene data show CDR1 as SGHRS and CDR2 as YFSETQ. The CDR3 sequence is 14 residues long. The CDR3 loop reads CASSPRQGPYEQYF. The CDR3 coding sequence is TGCGCCAGCAGCCCACGTCAGGGGCCCTACGAGCAGTACTTC.

The rearrangement links TRBV5-5 to TRBJ2-7; D remains unclear. The germline CDR1 and CDR2 sequences are SGHKS and YYEKEE (reference sequence). CDR3 length: 11 residues. The V gene lost 4 bases and the J gene lost 2 bases, with 4 bases spanning the gap. The chain's CDR3 is CASSDTYEQYF. The CDR3, as DNA: TGTGCCAGCAGCGACACCTACGAGCAGTACTTC. Full variable domain (rest looked up from reference TRBV5-5 and TRBJ2-7): DAGVTQSPTHLIKTRGQQVTLRCSPISGHKSVSWYQQVLGQGPQFIFQYYEKEERGRGNFPDRFSARQFPNYSSELNVNALLLGDSALYLCASSDTYEQYFGPGTRLTVT.

The chain is built from TRBV4-1 and TRBJ1-3; D gene uncertain. The germline CDR1 and CDR2 sequences are MGHRA and YSYEKL. The CDR3 length is 16 residues. V lost 3 bases and J 2 bases, leaving 14 bases between the germline ends. Here the CDR3 reads CASSQQPSGAGNTIYF. The CDR3 region has the DNA TGCGCCAGCAGCCAGCAACCGAGTGGTGCTGGAAACACCATATATTTT.

The chain carries TRBV7-9 and TRBJ2-7, with 7 bases lining up with TRBD1. Germline trimming cut 1 base from V and 3 bases from J; bases unmatched to any gene: 6. The germline gives CDR1 SEHNR, CDR2 FQNEAQ (reference sequence). This CDR3 region has 15 residues. The CDR3 bases are TGTGCCAGCAGCTTAGTTCAGGGGGTCAACTACGAGCAGTACTTC. Its translation is CASSLVQGVNYEQYF.

The chain uses TRBV5-1 and TRBJ1-2; no firm D call. CDR1 SGHRS and CDR2 YFSETQ come from the germline V gene. Trimming cost V 3 bases and J 0 bases, with 9 bases left between them. This CDR3 comprises 14 residues. This chain's CDR3 is CASSSSSSNYGYTF. The CDR3 DNA reads TGCGCCAGCAGCTCCAGTAGTTCTAACTATGGCTACACCTTC.

J is TRBJ1-5 and V is TRBV27; 9 nucleotides agree with TRBD1. CDR1 MNHEY and CDR2 SMNVEV come from the germline V gene (reference sequence). The CDR3 is 15 amino acids. Trimming at V came to 6 bases and at J to 2 bases, leaving 5 bases not matched to a gene. This CDR3 reads CASSYRGRGNQPQHF. The CDR3 coding sequence is TGTGCCAGCAGCTACAGGGGGCGCGGCAATCAGCCCCAGCATTTT.

V and J are TRBV5-1 and TRBJ1-2; D uncertain. CDR1 and CDR2 from the germline V gene are SGHRS and YFSETQ. The CDR3 runs 14 residues. V gave up 7 bases and J gave up 2 bases, with 15 bases separating them. The CDR3 DNA is TGCGCCAGCTCTCCGACAAGTTTAAACTATGGCTACACCTTC. This gives the protein CASSPTSLNYGYTF.

The chain couples TRBV6-6 to TRBJ1-5; a possible D gene is TRBD1 (5 bases). Germline CDR1 MNHNY, CDR2 SVGAGI (reference sequence). This CDR3 is 13 amino acids long. Trimming removed 4 bases at V and 4 bases at J, with 8 bases between. CDR3 loop: CASSSQENQPQHF. In DNA, the CDR3 is TGTGCCAGCAGTTCACAGGAAAATCAGCCCCAGCATTTT.

The chain combines TRBV29-1 with TRBJ1-5; maybe TRBD1 (6 bases). The germline V gene has CDR1 SQVTM and CDR2 ANQGSEA. Trimming took off 7 bases at V and 4 bases at J, with 11 bases between the two ends. CDR3 length equals 12 residues. CDR3 protein: CSAQGQNQPQHF. For the CDR3, the DNA is TGCAGCGCACAGGGCCAGAATCAGCCCCAGCATTTT. The variable domain in full, with the rest retrieved from reference TRBV29-1 and TRBJ1-5, is SAVISQKPSRDICQRGTSLTIQCQVDSQVTMMFWYRQQPGQSLTLIATANQGSEATYESGFVIDKFPISRPNLTFSTLTVSNMSPEDSSIYLCSAQGQNQPQHFGDGTRLSIL.

This chain links TRBV29-1 with TRBJ2-3, with D perhaps TRBD1 or TRBD2 (7 bases each). CDR3 length: 15 residues. Trimming cost V 7 bases and J 6 bases, with 23 bases left between them. Germline V gives CDR1 SQVTM, CDR2 ANQGSEA. The CDR3 coding sequence is TGCAGCGCCCAGGGGGGGAGGGGGCTCATGGATACGCAGTATTTT. Residues: CSAQGGRGLMDTQYF.

This clone was seen a single time. The chain couples TRBV6-5 to TRBJ2-7; no clear D gene. Germline CDR1 and CDR2: MNHEY and SVGAGI. The CDR3 loop spans 14 amino acids. V gave up 6 bases and J gave up 1 base, with 13 bases separating them. The CDR3 DNA sequence: TGTGCCAGCAGGGGGTCCAAAGGTTCCTACGAGCAGTACTTC. Protein product: CASRGSKGSYEQYF.

The V gene is TRBV23-1, the J gene TRBJ2-2, with unresolved D. TRBV23-1 is known as an ORF, though its function is uncertain. V lost 8 bases to trimming and J lost 1 base, with 8 bases between them. The length of the CDR3 is 13 residues. The CDR3 coding sequence is TGCGCCAGCTCCAGCTTGAACACCGGGGAGCTGTTTTTT. Translating gives CASSSLNTGELFF.

This chain's CDR3 is CASSLQGMNTEAFF. In DNA, the CDR3 is TGTGCCAGCAGCCTCCAGGGTATGAACACTGAAGCTTTCTTT. The gene calls are TRBV3-1 (or the pseudogene TRBV3-2) and TRBJ1-1, with a weak D call TRBD1 (5 bases). CDR1 and CDR2 from the germline V gene are LGHDT and YNNKEL (reference sequence). This CDR3 region has 14 residues. V lost 4 bases and J 0 bases, leaving 9 bases between the germline ends.

This clone is a singleton in its sample. CDR3 region: CASSETAQNQPQHF. The CDR3 coding sequence is TGTGCCAGCAGTGAGACTGCACAGAATCAGCCCCAGCATTTT. The gene calls are TRBV6-1 and TRBJ1-5; no clear D. Germline V gives CDR1 MNHNS, CDR2 SASEGT. This CDR3 region has 14 residues. V shed 3 bases and J shed 4 bases, with 10 bases lying between them.

The genes are TRBV5-1 and TRBJ2-7; D is possibly TRBD1 or TRBD2 (6 bases each). V was cut by 5 bases and J by 2 bases, with 20 bases left in between. CDR3 size: 16 residues. The germline V gene encodes CDR1 SGHRS and CDR2 YFSETQ. CDR3 bases: TGCGCCAGCAGTCTTTTTGGGGGGCGCGGGACCTACGAGCAGTACTTC. Translating gives CASSLFGGRGTYEQYF.

The chain couples TRBV19 to TRBJ1-4; D uncertain. The length of the CDR3 is 15 residues. Germline loops: CDR1 LNHDA, CDR2 SQIVND (reference sequence). V was clipped by 3 bases and J by 0 bases, with 8 bases between them. The CDR3 loop reads CASSIFQTTNEKLFF. The CDR3 DNA sequence: TGTGCCAGTAGTATTTTTCAGACAACTAATGAAAAACTGTTTTTT.

This clone was detected a few times. The gene calls are TRBV6-4 and TRBJ2-1; TRBD2 matches at 7 bases. Germline V CDR1 and CDR2: MRHNA, SNTAGT. J gave up 1 base and V 6 bases, and 6 bases lay outside the gene matches. The CDR3 spans 15 residues. CDR3 bases: TGTGCCAGCAGCGGCGAGGGAGGGTCCTACAATGAGCAGTTCTTC. Encoded protein: CASSGEGGSYNEQFF.

The V gene is TRBV7-2, the J gene TRBJ2-2; no reliable D call. The germline CDR1 and CDR2 sequences are SGHTA and FQGNSA. The V end was cut by 3 bases, the J end by 0 bases, with 11 bases between. The CDR3 is 16 amino acids. CDR3 DNA sequence: TGTGCCAGCAGCTTTTACATACAATCGAACACCGGGGAGCTGTTTTTT. It yields the protein CASSFYIQSNTGELFF. The whole variable domain, remainder taken from reference TRBV7-2 and TRBJ2-2, is GAGVSQSPSNKVTEKGKDVELRCDPISGHTALYWYRQSLGQGLEFLIYFQGNSAPDKSGLPSDRFSAERTGGSVSTLTIQRTQQEDSAVYLCASSFYIQSNTGELFFGEGSRLTVL.

The chain carries TRBV6-5 and TRBJ1-2; D gene unclear. The CDR3 is made up of 13 amino acids. The germline V and J ends were trimmed by 2 bases and 4 bases, with 8 bases remaining between them. The germline V gene has CDR1 MNHEY and CDR2 SVGAGI. CDR3 nucleotides: TGTGCCAGCAGTTACGCCACCCCCTATGGCTACACCTTC. This translates into CASSYATPYGYTF.

This clone has just one count. V usage is TRBV4-1 and J usage is TRBJ2-3, with TRBD1 matching over 9 bases. Germline CDR1 is MGHRA and CDR2 is YSYEKL. V trimming: 1 base; J trimming: 5 bases; junction bases outside the gene matches: 10. There are 17 residues in the CDR3. CDR3 amino acids: CASSQGPGTGRRDTQYF. The CDR3 DNA follows: TGCGCCAGCAGCCAAGGTCCCGGGACAGGGCGGAGAGATACGCAGTATTTT.